The TCR beta chain described here comes from a study of radiation and T cells in renal cell carcinoma. The V gene lost 3 bases and the J gene lost 1 base, with 13 bases spanning the gap. The CDR3 contains 15 residues. Germline V gives CDR1 SGDLS, CDR2 YYNGEE. Time point given: blood 4 weeks post-SBRT, at nephrectomy. Treatment of the sample: 15 Gy SBRT to primary tumor, nephrectomy 4 weeks later. Nephrectomy followed 15 Gy stereotactic body radiation by 4 weeks. This table comes from immunoSEQ multiplex PCR, and its TCRdb copy is limited to in-frame clones, with some not included. The sample carries about 150,000 clones, 86% recorded once.

The sample in question was blood, obtained from a patient whose treatment included radiotherapy and nephrectomy. This chain links TRBV9 with TRBJ1-2; possible D gene TRBD1, 5 bases. The TCR originated in a woman between 45 and 60 years old with renal cell carcinoma. The CDR3 sequence: CASSDRDGVNYGYTF. CDR3 in DNA: TGTGCCAGCAGCGATAGGGACGGGGTTAACTATGGCTACACCTTC.